Detailed here is one T cell receptor (beta chain). The germline CDR1 and CDR2 sequences are GTSNPN and SVGIG (reference sequence). Trimming took off 3 bases at V and 3 bases at J, with 11 bases between the two ends. The CDR3 covers 13 residues. This entry is derived from a study of lymphopenia after photon versus proton radiotherapy. The repertoire was sequenced with immunoSEQ multiplex PCR; TCRdb's copy has only in-frame clones and lacks some. This table holds fewer than 45,000 clones, just over 85% found once. The sequenced sample was peripheral blood, obtained from a patient treated with proton-based radiotherapy. The chain uses TRBV30 and TRBJ1-1, with D perhaps TRBD1 (5 bases). The TCR originated in a woman in her seventies with pancreatic cancer. Some clones in this sample may be carry-over from other donors' samples. CDR3 DNA sequence: TGTGCCTGGAGGGAGGGGAGGTACACTGAAGCTTTCTTT. Encoded protein: CAWREGRYTEAFF.